This T cell receptor beta chain comes out of a study of CD4 T cells in relation to SARS-CoV-2 and coronaviruses. Study overall: The negative reference was HIV-1 Nef peptide pool or peptide-free culture.

As for this clone: Its antigen is currently unknown.

Overall study results and limits: The cross-reactivity analysis covered only spike protein, not other viral proteins.

TCRdb's copy holds only in-frame clones and misses some; the assay was immunoSEQ multiplex PCR. Of around 18,000 clones listed, around 74% are singletons. Unexposed donor CD4+ T cells date from about 2011-2019, before the COVID-19 pandemic. After roughly ten days of culture, CD4+ T cells were isolated. As cell numbers allowed, unexposed-donor CD4+ T cells faced SARS-CoV-2 S/N and four cold-coronavirus spikes. On days 3 and 7, cultures got half fresh IL-2 medium. The germline V gene encodes CDR1 MNHEY and CDR2 SVGEGT. V shed 3 bases and J shed 6 bases, with 24 bases lying between them. The CDR3 sequence is 18 residues long.

This sequence originates from a human donor in good health. Material: CD4+ T cells from PBMCs, cultured in vitro. This chain connects TRBV6-2 or TRBV6-3 to TRBJ2-1, with D tentatively TRBD1 or TRBD2 (5 bases each). Written as DNA, the CDR3 is TGTGCCAGCAGTTATAGGATGGGGGATATAGCGAGGGGCAATGAGCAGTTCTTC. It specifies CASSYRMGDIARGNEQFF.